The source of this TCR beta chain is a study of patients and donors after allogeneic stem cell transplantation. In TCRdb, the RT-PCR reads were re-called with MiXCR into one record per CDR3 protein. The sample yields approximately 7,600 distinct CDR3 sequences, 11% seen once. The table lists this clonotype with many counts. This clonotype was obtained from a human donor who was either an allogeneic HSCT recipient or a stem cell or donor lymphocyte infusion donor (not recorded which). It is not recorded whose cells these are; they may come from a transplant donor. Sequencing was carried out using blood, either unsorted or a sorted T cell fraction (not recorded which).

The CDR3, as DNA: TGTGCCAGCAGTGAACCCCCAGCGGTAGAGAACACCGGGGAGCTGTTTTTT. It translates to CASSEPPAVENTGELFF. This rearrangement joins TRBV6-1 to TRBJ2-2, with D perhaps TRBD2 (5 bases). The CDR3 sequence is 17 residues long. V was clipped by 2 bases and J by 1 base, with 14 bases between them. Germline V lookup: CDR1 MNHNS, CDR2 SASEGT.